One and the same sample provided the 23 T cell receptor beta chains below, sequenced in a study of T-cell reconstitution after alpha-beta-depleted transplantation in children. A TCRbeta library incorporating unique molecular identifiers was prepared. One entry per CDR3 protein, called by TCRdb with MiXCR from the PCR reads. The top ten clones hold roughly 25% of a sample with about 110,000 distinct CDR3 sequences, about 6% of them seen once. The starting material was PBMCs, mostly from graft donor cells, obtained 360 days after TCRalphabeta/CD19-depleted stem cell transplant. All receptors come from a male patient under 10 years old who had a stem cell transplant for acute lymphoblastic leukemia, so the T cells may come from the graft donor.

This clonotype has only a few counts. The rearrangement joins TRBV6-5 to TRBJ1-1; TRBD1 might be the D (5 bases). CDR1 is MNHEY and CDR2 is SVGAGI in the germline V gene. The ends were cut back, 0 bases at V and 2 bases at J, with 16 bases in the middle. The CDR3 loop spans 17 amino acids. The CDR3 region is CASSYSGGRQGNTEAFF. CDR3 coding DNA: TGTGCCAGCAGTTACTCGGGGGGTAGGCAGGGTAACACTGAAGCTTTCTTT.

V and J are TRBV7-2 and TRBJ2-7; possibly TRBD2 for D (6 bases). V was clipped by 5 bases and J by 2 bases, with 19 bases between them. CDR3 length: 16 amino acids. Germline V gives CDR1 SGHTA, CDR2 FQGNSA. The CDR3 bases are TGTGCCAGCAGCAAGCCGGGGACTCTCCAGACCTACGAGCAGTACTTC. Its translation is CASSKPGTLQTYEQYF.

Ten or more counts support this clonotype. The chain joins TRBV12-3 or TRBV12-4 to TRBJ1-2; no reliable D call. V lost 5 bases to trimming and J lost 4 bases, with 17 bases between them. The CDR3 extends over 15 amino acids. CDR3 DNA: TGTGCCAGCAGTCCCCCGGGCCCTTCTCGCTATGGCTACACCTTC. Amino acids: CASSPPGPSRYGYTF.

This clonotype was recorded at least ten times. The DNA for the CDR3 is TGTGCCAGCAGTGAAGGTAGTAAGATCTATGGCTACACCTTC. Residues: CASSEGSKIYGYTF. V and J are TRBV25-1 and TRBJ1-2; D unresolved. The CDR3 has 14 residues. V lost 2 bases to trimming and J lost 4 bases, with 11 bases between them. Germline V gene data show CDR1 as MGHDK and CDR2 as SYGVNS.

V is TRBV12-3 or TRBV12-4 and J is TRBJ1-2, with 12 bases lining up with TRBD1. The CDR3 covers 14 residues. Unmatched junction bases numbered 7, after V lost 8 bases and J lost 6 bases. The CDR3 reads CASPRDRGQDGYTF. DNA of the CDR3: TGTGCCAGCCCTAGGGACAGGGGGCAGGATGGCTACACCTTC.

This clonotype was detected many times. This chain uses TRBV9 with TRBJ2-2; D perhaps matches TRBD2 (6 bases). Germline lookup yields CDR1 SGDLS and CDR2 YYNGEE. V dropped 4 bases and J dropped 5 bases, with 12 bases sitting between them. This CDR3 contains 14 residues. The CDR3 bases are TGTGCCAGCAGCTCCCGGACTAAAACCGGGGAGCTGTTTTTT. This sequence encodes CASSSRTKTGELFF.

Many counts were recorded for this clonotype. The chain joins TRBV6-2 or TRBV6-3 to TRBJ2-1; D possibly uses TRBD1 or TRBD2 (5 bases each). Germline values: CDR1 MNHEY, CDR2 SVGEGT. V lost 6 bases and J 0 bases, leaving 15 bases between the germline ends. This CDR3 has 16 amino acids. CDR3 sequence: CASSRRGSSSYNEQFF. DNA for the CDR3: TGTGCCAGCAGCCGTCGGGGCTCGAGCTCCTACAATGAGCAGTTCTTC.

This clonotype was detected many times. This chain uses TRBV10-3 with TRBJ2-7; 9 nucleotides agree with TRBD1. With 2 bases clipped from V and 5 bases from J, the junction kept 10 bases outside the gene matches. Germline CDR1 reads ENHRY; CDR2 reads SYGVKD. This CDR3 has 16 residues. In DNA, the CDR3 is TGTGCCATCAGTGAGAGACCCGGGACAGGGAAAGACGAGCAGTACTTC. Translated, it gives CAISERPGTGKDEQYF.

This clonotype showed up just a few times. V is TRBV7-3 and J is TRBJ1-5, with D possibly being TRBD1 (5 bases). The CDR3 is 13 amino acids. V was shortened by 5 bases and J by 9 bases, with 14 bases between the two germline ends. From germline, CDR1 is SGHTA and CDR2 FQGTGA. The CDR3 coding sequence is TGTGCCAGCAGCCGGGACCACTACGGGCCCCAGCATTTT. The encoded protein is CASSRDHYGPQHF.

This clonotype was counted only a few times. The V call is TRBV27, the J call TRBJ2-3; perhaps TRBD1 as D (6 bases). The CDR3 sequence is 16 residues long. Trimming removed 3 bases at V and 2 bases at J, with 15 bases between. The germline gives CDR1 MNHEY, CDR2 SMNVEV (reference sequence). The CDR3 region has the DNA TGTGCCAGCAGTTTCACAGGGTGGGGATTCACAGATACGCAGTATTTT. Residues: CASSFTGWGFTDTQYF.

This clonotype was seen repeatedly, ten times or more. The rearrangement links TRBV29-1 to TRBJ2-7; tentative D call: TRBD2 (6 bases). The CDR3 covers 12 residues. Per germline, CDR1 SQVTM and CDR2 ANQGSEA. Trimming took off 4 bases at V and 7 bases at J, with 14 bases between the two ends. The CDR3 is CSVGRDRREQYF. The CDR3 DNA reads TGCAGCGTTGGGAGGGACCGTCGGGAGCAGTACTTC.

The chain links TRBV24-1 to TRBJ2-5; D gene uncertain. V was clipped by 3 bases and J by 2 bases, with 3 bases between them. This CDR3 has 12 amino acids. Germline V CDR1 and CDR2: KGHDR, SFDVKD. The CDR3, as DNA: TGTGCCACCAGTGATCAGCAAGAGACCCAGTACTTC. Its protein is CATSDQQETQYF.

This clonotype appeared many times. V is TRBV11-1 and J is TRBJ1-1; tentatively, D is TRBD1 (6 bases). Germline V gene data show CDR1 as SGHAT and CDR2 as FQDESV (reference sequence). Trimming left V 6 bases short and J 6 bases short, with 17 bases between. The CDR3 has 14 amino acids. The CDR3 loop is CASSYRQAHSEAFF. For the CDR3, the DNA is TGTGCCAGCAGTTATAGACAGGCGCATTCTGAAGCTTTCTTT.

At least ten counts were recorded for this clonotype. V usage is TRBV7-9 and J usage is TRBJ2-7, with a tentative D call TRBD2 (6 bases). V was cut by 11 bases and J by 2 bases, with 22 bases left in between. CDR1 is SEHNR, CDR2 FQNEAQ, per germline (reference sequence). This CDR3 contains 15 residues. As DNA, the CDR3 is TGTGCCCCTTTTAGCCCCCTTAGCGGCACCTACGAGCAGTACTTC. This codes for CAPFSPLSGTYEQYF.

This clonotype was picked up a small number of times. The chain recombines TRBV6-2 or TRBV6-3 with TRBJ2-6; 7 bases are a match to TRBD1. With V trimmed by 2 bases and J by 6 bases, 10 bases remained unmatched. The CDR3 is 17 amino acids. In germline, CDR1 is MNHEY, CDR2 SVGEGT. For the CDR3, the DNA is TGTGCCAGCAGTTACCCAGTGACAGGGATTAAGGCCAACGTCCTGACTTTC. Translating gives CASSYPVTGIKANVLTF.

This clonotype was found a few times. V usage is TRBV5-1 and J usage is TRBJ1-3; D is undetermined. Germline V gene data show CDR1 as SGHRS and CDR2 as YFSETQ. V lost 4 bases to trimming and J lost 0 bases, with 14 bases between them. This CDR3 has 16 amino acids. CDR3 sequence reads: CASSPRSRVSGNTIYF. CDR3 DNA sequence: TGCGCCAGCAGCCCGAGGTCGAGAGTCTCTGGAAACACCATATATTTT.

This clonotype was seen a handful of times. The chain has TRBV7-9 and TRBJ2-7; 7 bases map to TRBD1. With V trimmed by 2 bases and J by 3 bases, 7 bases remained unmatched. Germline CDR1 SEHNR, CDR2 FQNEAQ (reference sequence). The CDR3 covers 15 residues. The CDR3 reads CASSLWDREYYEQYF. The CDR3 DNA reads TGTGCCAGCAGCTTATGGGACAGAGAATACTACGAGCAGTACTTC.

This clonotype was detected a few times. CDR3: CASSLFADTQYF. The DNA of the CDR3 is TGTGCCAGCAGCTTATTCGCAGATACGCAGTATTTT. This chain uses TRBV7-6 with TRBJ2-3; no clear D gene. The V end was cut by 2 bases, the J end by 4 bases, with 4 bases between. Germline V gene data show CDR1 as SGHVS and CDR2 as FNYEAQ. CDR3 length: 12 amino acids.

This clonotype appeared many times. The chain carries TRBV28 and TRBJ2-7; no firm D call. This CDR3 comprises 13 residues. Per the germline V gene, CDR1 is MDHEN and CDR2 is SYDVKM. Trimming cost V 6 bases and J 6 bases, with 15 bases left between them. The CDR3 nucleotides read TGTGCCAGCAGCCCCCGGCAGACAAGCGAGCAGTACTTC. This gives the protein CASSPRQTSEQYF.

This clonotype was seen many times. The rearrangement links TRBV5-6 to TRBJ2-3; possibly TRBD2 for D (5 bases). This CDR3 is built from 16 residues. V lost 5 bases and J lost 0, with 16 bases in between. Looked up from germline, CDR1 is SGHDT and CDR2 is YYEEEE. CDR3 in amino acids: CASSWTAEGSTDTQYF. CDR3 DNA sequence: TGTGCCAGCAGTTGGACGGCCGAGGGAAGCACAGATACGCAGTATTTT.

In its sample, this clonotype was seen a few times. The chain has TRBV6-2 or TRBV6-3 and TRBJ2-6; TRBD1 might be the D (6 bases). CDR3 length equals 16 residues. V lost 6 bases, J lost 0 bases, and 12 bases lay in between. The germline V gene has CDR1 MNHEY and CDR2 SVGEGT. CDR3 in DNA: TGTGCCAGCAGCGCCCCAGGGGTCTCTGGGGCCAACGTCCTGACTTTC. Protein sequence: CASSAPGVSGANVLTF.

Many counts were recorded for this clonotype. The gene calls are TRBV29-1 and TRBJ2-1, with a tentative D call TRBD2 (6 bases). CDR3 length: 12 amino acids. In germline, CDR1 is SQVTM, CDR2 ANQGSEA. Trimming took off 4 bases at V and 6 bases at J, with 10 bases between the two ends. The CDR3 loop reads CSVGGAFNEQFF. The CDR3, as DNA: TGCAGCGTTGGCGGGGCGTTCAATGAGCAGTTCTTC.

For the CDR3, the DNA is TGCGCCAGCAGCCCCCCCGGGACTAGCCGCACAGATACGCAGTATTTT. Translated: CASSPPGTSRTDTQYF. The chain is built from TRBV5-1 and TRBJ2-3; TRBD2 matches 9 bases. The germline V gene has CDR1 SGHRS and CDR2 YFSETQ. CDR3 size: 16 residues. J gave up 1 base and V 4 bases, and 7 bases lay outside the gene matches.